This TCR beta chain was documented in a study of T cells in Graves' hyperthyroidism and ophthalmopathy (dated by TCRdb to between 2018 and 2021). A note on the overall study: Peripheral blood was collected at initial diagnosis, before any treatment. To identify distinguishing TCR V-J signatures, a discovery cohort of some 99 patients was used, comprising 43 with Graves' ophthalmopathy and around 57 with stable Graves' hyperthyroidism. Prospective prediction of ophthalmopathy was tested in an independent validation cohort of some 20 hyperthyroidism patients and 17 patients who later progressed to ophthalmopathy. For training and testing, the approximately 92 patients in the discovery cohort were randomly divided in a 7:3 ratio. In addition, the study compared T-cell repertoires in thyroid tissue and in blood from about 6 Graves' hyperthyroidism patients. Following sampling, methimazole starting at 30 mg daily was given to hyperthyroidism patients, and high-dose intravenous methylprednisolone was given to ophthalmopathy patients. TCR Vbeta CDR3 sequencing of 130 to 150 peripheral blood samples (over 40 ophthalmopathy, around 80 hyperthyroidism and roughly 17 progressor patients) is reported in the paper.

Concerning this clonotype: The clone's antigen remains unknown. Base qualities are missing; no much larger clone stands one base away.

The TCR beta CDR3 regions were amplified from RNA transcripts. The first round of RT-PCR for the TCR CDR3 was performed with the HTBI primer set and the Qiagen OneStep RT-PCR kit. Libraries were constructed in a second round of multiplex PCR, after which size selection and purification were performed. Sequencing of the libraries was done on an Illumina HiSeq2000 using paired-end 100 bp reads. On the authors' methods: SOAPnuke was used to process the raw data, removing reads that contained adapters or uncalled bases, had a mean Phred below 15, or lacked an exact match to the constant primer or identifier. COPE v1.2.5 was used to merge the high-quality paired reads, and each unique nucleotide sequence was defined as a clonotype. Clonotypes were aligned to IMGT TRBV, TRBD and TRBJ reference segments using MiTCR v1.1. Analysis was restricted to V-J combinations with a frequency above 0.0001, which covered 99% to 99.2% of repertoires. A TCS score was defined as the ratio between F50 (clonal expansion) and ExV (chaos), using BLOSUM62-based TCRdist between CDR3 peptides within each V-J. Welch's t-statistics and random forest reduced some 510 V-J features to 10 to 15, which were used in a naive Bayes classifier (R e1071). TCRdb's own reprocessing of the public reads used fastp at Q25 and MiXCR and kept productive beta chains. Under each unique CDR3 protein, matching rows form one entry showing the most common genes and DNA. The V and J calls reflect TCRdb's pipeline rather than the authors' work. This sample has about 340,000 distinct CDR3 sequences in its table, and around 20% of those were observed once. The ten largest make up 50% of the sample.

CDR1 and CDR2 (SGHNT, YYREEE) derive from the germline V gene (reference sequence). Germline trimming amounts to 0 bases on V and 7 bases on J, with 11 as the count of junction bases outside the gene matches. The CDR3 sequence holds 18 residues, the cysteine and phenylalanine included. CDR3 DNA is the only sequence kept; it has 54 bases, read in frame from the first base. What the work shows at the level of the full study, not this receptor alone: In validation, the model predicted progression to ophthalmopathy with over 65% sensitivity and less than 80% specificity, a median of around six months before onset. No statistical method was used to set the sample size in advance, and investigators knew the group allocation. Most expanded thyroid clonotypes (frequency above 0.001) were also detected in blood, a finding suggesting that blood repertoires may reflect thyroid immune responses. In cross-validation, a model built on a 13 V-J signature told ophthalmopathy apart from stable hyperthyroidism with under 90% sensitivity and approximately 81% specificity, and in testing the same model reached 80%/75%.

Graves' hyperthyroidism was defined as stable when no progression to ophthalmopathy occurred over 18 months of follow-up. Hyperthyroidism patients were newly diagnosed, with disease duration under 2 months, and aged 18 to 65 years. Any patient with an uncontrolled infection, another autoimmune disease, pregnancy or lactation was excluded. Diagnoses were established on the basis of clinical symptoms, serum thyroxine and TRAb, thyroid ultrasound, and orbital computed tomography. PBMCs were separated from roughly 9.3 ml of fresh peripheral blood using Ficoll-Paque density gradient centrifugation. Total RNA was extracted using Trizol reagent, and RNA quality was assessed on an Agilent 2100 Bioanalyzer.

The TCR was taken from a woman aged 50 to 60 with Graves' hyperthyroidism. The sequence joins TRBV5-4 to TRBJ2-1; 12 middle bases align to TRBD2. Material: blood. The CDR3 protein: CASSLAIPLAGGVNEQFF. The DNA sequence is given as TGTGCCAGCAGCTTGGCCATCCCGCTAGCGGGAGGGGTGAATGAGCAGTTCTTC.